This TCR beta chain was captured by sequencing in a study of blood T cells in healthy people across ages. The authors ran a second PCR of about 6 to 11 cycles using a sample-barcoded 5' primer and a J-beta primer mix. MiXCR, run by TCRdb on the 5' RACE reads, gives a single entry per CDR3 protein. Counted here are hundreds of thousands of distinct CDR3 sequences, roughly half occurring once; the ten biggest clones make up roughly 51%. Study results and caveats: Whereas aged donors had fewer naive CD4+ cells, long-lived donors had more of them and higher diversity.

Germline assignment: CDR1 DFQATT and CDR2 SNEGSKA (reference sequence). CDR3 length equals 13 residues. The V gene end was trimmed by 3 bases and the J gene end by 6 bases; junction bases not matched to a gene: 2. Points on this clonotype: The antigen remains unidentified.

The sequenced sample was blood. V and J are TRBV20-1 and TRBJ2-3; 11 bases fit TRBD1. This sequence was found in a man in his sixties in good health. The CDR3 protein is CSASRDRGDTQYF. CDR3 bases: TGCAGTGCTAGTAGGGACAGGGGGGATACGCAGTATTTT.